These 21 T cell receptor beta chains share one sample of origin, sequenced in a study of blood T cell repertoires in COVID-19. Only in-frame clones appear in the TCRdb table, and some are missing; sequencing was by immunoSEQ multiplex PCR. The table has almost 70,000 clones, more than 70% seen once; the top ten hold approximately 45%. Sequences were obtained from peripheral blood. The receptors were gathered from a human donor in a cohort sampled during active COVID-19.

The V and J genes are TRBV19 and TRBJ1-1, with 8 bases fitting TRBD1. Losses at the gene ends were 5 bases for V and 5 bases for J; bases not matched to a gene: 10. Germline V gene data show CDR1 as LNHDA and CDR2 as SQIVND (reference sequence). This CDR3 spans 15 amino acids. CDR3 loop: CASSGGRQGRTEAFF. CDR3 in DNA: TGTGCCAGTAGTGGCGGGAGACAGGGGAGGACTGAAGCTTTCTTT.

The genes are TRBV2 and TRBJ2-7, with 7 bases lining up with TRBD1. The trim removed 7 bases at V and 0 bases at J, leaving 3 bases unmatched. The CDR3 spans 13 residues. Germline V CDR1 and CDR2: SNHLY, FYNNEI. The CDR3: CASTWDSSYEQYF. DNA for the CDR3: TGTGCCAGCACTTGGGACAGCTCCTACGAGCAGTACTTC. The variable domain in full, completed from reference TRBV2 and TRBJ2-7, reads EPEVTQTPSHQVTQMGQEVILRCVPISNHLYFYWYRQILGQKVEFLVSFYNNEISEKSEIFDDQFSVERPDGSNFTLKIRSTKLEDSAMYFCASTWDSSYEQYFGPGTRLTVT.

The J gene is TRBJ2-4, the V gene TRBV28, with D perhaps matching TRBD2 (6 bases). V was cut by 5 bases and J by 5 bases, with 16 bases left in between. The CDR3 covers 15 residues. Germline CDR1 MDHEN, CDR2 SYDVKM. CDR3 DNA: TGTGCCAGCAGTGGCGGGGCCTATACACAAAACATTCAGTACTTC. This codes for CASSGGAYTQNIQYF. Filled out from reference TRBV28 and TRBJ2-4, the complete variable domain reads DVKVTQSSRYLVKRTGEKVFLECVQDMDHENMFWYRQDPGLGLRLIYFSYDVKMKEKGDIPEGYSVSREKKERFSLILESASTNQTSMYLCASSGGAYTQNIQYFGAGTRLSVL.

V and J are TRBV19 and TRBJ1-5; D gene unclear. Germline V lookup: CDR1 LNHDA, CDR2 SQIVND (reference sequence). CDR3 length: 12 amino acids. V was shortened by 8 bases and J by 5 bases, with 10 bases between the two germline ends. The CDR3 bases are TGTGCCAGTTCAAATTTAGATCAGCCCCAGCATTTT. This sequence encodes CASSNLDQPQHF.

This chain uses TRBV28 with TRBJ1-1; 7 bases are a match to TRBD1. The CDR3 is made up of 15 amino acids. J gave up 5 bases and V 5 bases, and 11 bases lay outside the gene matches. Per germline, CDR1 MDHEN and CDR2 SYDVKM. DNA for the CDR3: TGTGCCAGCAGTATCAGCGACAGGGCTGAAACTGAAGCTTTCTTT. Translating it yields CASSISDRAETEAFF.

The chain combines TRBV9 with TRBJ2-7; D possibly corresponds to TRBD1 (7 bases). The germline gives CDR1 SGDLS, CDR2 YYNGEE. V lost 2 bases and J 6 bases, leaving 12 bases between the germline ends. This CDR3 comprises 13 residues. CDR3 in amino acids: CASSVRQGGEQYF. The CDR3 DNA sequence: TGTGCCAGCAGCGTTAGGCAGGGGGGCGAGCAGTACTTC.

The J gene is TRBJ1-6, the V gene TRBV27, with 8 bases aligning to TRBD1. The CDR3 length is 16 residues. Per the germline V gene, CDR1 is MNHEY and CDR2 is SMNVEV (reference sequence). V was pared by 6 bases and J by 1 base, with 5 bases of the junction left unmatched. DNA for the CDR3: TGTGCCAGCAGGGGACAGGCCCGATCCTATAATTCACCCCTCCACTTT. Protein sequence: CASRGQARSYNSPLHF.

The chain is built from TRBV27 and TRBJ2-3; D might be TRBD1 (5 bases). CDR1 and CDR2 from the germline V gene are MNHEY and SMNVEV (reference sequence). The CDR3 sequence is 15 residues long. V was clipped by 9 bases and J by 4 bases, with 20 bases between them. For the CDR3, the DNA is TGTGCCAGTAGCTATCTCCAGGGTAGGCCAGATACGCAGTATTTT. It encodes CASSYLQGRPDTQYF.

The chain uses TRBV3-1 (or the pseudogene TRBV3-2) and TRBJ2-1; 9 positions match TRBD2. The V and J ends lost 4 bases and 7 bases, in that order; junction bases with no gene match: 11. Per the germline V gene, CDR1 is LGHDT and CDR2 is YNNKEL (reference sequence). This CDR3 has 16 amino acids. In DNA, the CDR3 is TGTGCCAGCAGCCCCCCGGTAGCGGGAGATGATAATGAGCAGTTCTTC. Translated: CASSPPVAGDDNEQFF.

This chain uses TRBV27 with TRBJ2-7; 11 bases line up with TRBD2. The CDR3 spans 17 residues. J lost 4 bases, V lost 3 bases, and 11 bases had no gene match. Germline V lookup: CDR1 MNHEY, CDR2 SMNVEV (reference sequence). In DNA form, the CDR3 reads TGTGCCAGCAGTTTGGTGGTAGCGGGAGGGCCGGGTTACGAGCAGTACTTC. This gives the protein CASSLVVAGGPGYEQYF.

The chain couples TRBV7-2 to TRBJ2-1, with TRBD2 matching 11 bases. Per germline, CDR1 SGHTA and CDR2 FQGNSA. CDR3 length equals 15 residues. Trimming cost V 5 bases and J 3 bases; bases outside gene matches: 3. CDR3 DNA: TGTGCCAGCAGCCCAACTAGCGGGAGCTACAATGAGCAGTTCTTC. It encodes CASSPTSGSYNEQFF.

This rearrangement joins TRBV11-2 to TRBJ2-3, with 7 bases aligning to TRBD1. The CDR3 length is 15 residues. Germline CDR1 and CDR2: SGHAT and FQNNGV. The V and J ends lost 4 bases and 3 bases, in that order; junction bases with no gene match: 7. Here the CDR3 DNA reads TGTGCCAGCAGCTACGGACAGGCGTGGACAGATACGCAGTATTTT. Protein sequence: CASSYGQAWTDTQYF.

This chain joins TRBV30 and TRBJ2-3; perhaps TRBD2 as D (5 bases). Germline V gene lookup returns CDR1 GTSNPN and CDR2 SVGIG (reference sequence). V lost 5 bases and J 5 bases, leaving 8 bases between the germline ends. The CDR3 is 11 residues long. The CDR3 is CAWYGIDTQYF. Written as DNA, the CDR3 is TGTGCCTGGTACGGGATAGATACGCAGTATTTT. Supplemented by reference TRBV30 and TRBJ2-3, the full variable domain reads SQTIHQWPATLVQPVGSPLSLECTVEGTSNPNLYWYRQAAGRGLQLLFYSVGIGQISSEVPQNLSASRPQDRQFILSSKKLLLSDSGFYLCAWYGIDTQYFGPGTRLTVL.

CDR3 bases: TGTGCCAGCAGCCCCGCCGGGCAGGGGGCCCATGAGCAGTTCTTC. Protein: CASSPAGQGAHEQFF. The chain links TRBV5-4 to TRBJ2-1, with 8 positions matching TRBD1. Trimming took 4 bases from V and 8 from J; bases not matched to a gene: 11. CDR1 is SGHNT and CDR2 is YYREEE in the germline V gene (reference sequence). CDR3 size: 15 residues.

The chain links TRBV15 to TRBJ2-3; 8 bases fit TRBD2. Germline V gene lookup returns CDR1 LNHNV and CDR2 YYDKDF (reference sequence). The V segment lost 1 base and the J segment 6 bases; nucleotides outside the gene matches: 9. The CDR3 loop spans 16 amino acids. The CDR3, as DNA: TGTGCCACCAGCAGAGGAGGGGCGGGAGGATCGGATACGCAGTATTTT. As protein: CATSRGGAGGSDTQYF.

This chain connects TRBV5-4 to TRBJ2-5, with D perhaps matching TRBD2 (5 bases). Germline loops: CDR1 SGHNT, CDR2 YYREEE (reference sequence). The ends were cut back, 0 bases at V and 7 bases at J, with 10 bases in the middle. The CDR3 runs 13 residues. The CDR3 nucleotides are TGTGCCAGCAGCTTGGGGGAGCCGGGGACCCAGTACTTC. Protein product: CASSLGEPGTQYF.

This chain connects TRBV10-3 to TRBJ2-1; 9 positions match TRBD1. V dropped 4 bases and J dropped 1; count of bases not matched to a gene: 23. This CDR3 contains 22 residues. Per the germline V gene, CDR1 is ENHRY and CDR2 is SYGVKD. CDR3 sequence: CAISGPLKPGQGGIGSYNEQFF. The CDR3 DNA reads TGTGCCATCAGTGGGCCCCTGAAACCGGGACAGGGTGGTATCGGTTCCTACAATGAGCAGTTCTTC.

The V and J genes are TRBV4-1 and TRBJ1-5, with D possibly TRBD1 on 5 matching bases. This CDR3 region has 16 residues. Germline CDR1 is MGHRA and CDR2 is YSYEKL. The germline V and J ends were trimmed by 4 bases and 1 base, with 14 bases remaining between them. CDR3 protein: CASSLLSGGSNQPQHF. CDR3 DNA sequence: TGCGCCAGCAGCCTTCTCAGCGGGGGAAGCAATCAGCCCCAGCATTTT.

The chain employs TRBV18 and TRBJ1-3; 7 bases align to TRBD1. Germline CDR1 is KGHSH and CDR2 is LQKENI. The CDR3 has 16 residues. J gave up 2 bases and V 1 base, and 5 bases lay outside the gene matches. CDR3 region: CASSPLGQATGNTIYF. DNA of the CDR3: TGTGCCAGCTCACCACTTGGACAGGCCACTGGAAACACCATATATTTT.

This rearrangement joins TRBV7-2 to TRBJ2-2, with 8 positions matching TRBD1. The CDR3 is 16 residues long. CDR1 is SGHTA, CDR2 FQGNSA, per germline. J lost 2 bases, V lost 5 bases, and 7 bases had no gene match. The CDR3 loop reads CASSLRTGFNTGELFF. DNA of the CDR3: TGTGCCAGCAGCCTTCGGACAGGGTTTAACACCGGGGAGCTGTTTTTT.

The rearrangement links TRBV19 to TRBJ2-2, with D uncertain. Looked up from germline, CDR1 is LNHDA and CDR2 is SQIVND (reference sequence). The CDR3 extends over 16 amino acids. V was shortened by 3 bases and J by 0 bases, with 11 bases between the two germline ends. CDR3 coding DNA: TGTGCCAGTAGTATCCTTTCTCCTTCGAACACCGGGGAGCTGTTTTTT. Residues: CASSILSPSNTGELFF.